This T cell receptor (beta chain) was recorded in a study of blood T cell repertoires in COVID-19. Study-level background: Material from acute and convalescent COVID-19 was sourced from the United States, Italy and Spain.

Study processing details: Amplification with reference gene primers provided the estimates of nucleated cell counts. The data were produced by immunoSEQ multiplex PCR, yet TCRdb's version contains in-frame clones alone and is incomplete. Clone size and the V and J calls come from that table; the DNA yielded D and trimming. The sample lists about 33,000 clones, around 85% occurring once. With V trimmed by 4 bases and J by 0 bases, 3 bases remained unmatched. Germline V CDR1 and CDR2: SQVTM, ANQGSEA. This CDR3 is 13 amino acids long. This TCR was sampled from a human donor in a cohort sampled during active COVID-19. The sample was peripheral blood. The chain has TRBV29-1 and TRBJ2-7, with 7 bases aligning to TRBD1. The CDR3 loop is CSVGQGNSYEQYF. CDR3 in DNA: TGCAGCGTTGGACAGGGTAACTCCTACGAGCAGTACTTC.